The T cell receptor (beta chain) described here comes from a study of breast tumors, draining lymph nodes, adjacent tissues. Study outcomes and limitations: Tumor repertoires ranked between lymph nodes and nontumor tissue in diversity, with V and J gene preferences. Findings are consistent with lymph node origin and intratumoral expansion of most tumor T cells. Data only fit, rather than demonstrated, lymph node origin of most tumor T cells. Luminal-like breast cancer showed significantly greater tumor-nontumor repertoire similarity than basal-like breast cancer did.

Trimming at V came to 2 bases and at J to 6 bases, leaving 5 bases not matched to a gene. CDR3 length: 13 amino acids. Germline lookup yields CDR1 GTSNPN and CDR2 SVGIG (reference sequence). Ten or more counts support this clonotype. The antigen is undetermined. MiXCR, run by TCRdb on the multiplex PCR reads, gives a single entry per CDR3 protein. The sample lists some 21,000 distinct CDR3 sequences, 50% occurring once. The sequence came from a female donor with breast cancer. Some clones in this sample may be carry-over from other donors' samples. The gene calls are TRBV30 and TRBJ1-2; the match to TRBD1 covers 8 bases. Sequenced sample: breast tumor tissue. CDR3 DNA: TGTGCCTGGAGTTTTACAGGGGGGAATGGCTACACCTTC. This sequence encodes CAWSFTGGNGYTF. The variable domain in full, completed from reference TRBV30 and TRBJ1-2, reads SQTIHQWPATLVQPVGSPLSLECTVEGTSNPNLYWYRQAAGRGLQLLFYSVGIGQISSEVPQNLSASRPQDRQFILSSKKLLLSDSGFYLCAWSFTGGNGYTFGSGTRLTVV.